This T cell receptor (beta chain) was recovered during a study of OX40 agonist ivuxolimab in advanced cancers. As for the study in general: Patients enrolled in dose escalation were diagnosed with hepatocellular carcinoma, melanoma, renal cell or head and neck cancer.

Measured with immunoSEQ multiplex PCR; TCRdb has only the in-frame clones, and not every one. The sample holds 49,000 or so clones, roughly nine tenths seen once. This CDR3 spans 12 amino acids. With 7 bases removed from V and 4 bases from J, the gap between germline ends came to 13 bases. CDR1 SQVTM and CDR2 ANQGSEA come from the germline V gene. The source is an adult with an advanced solid tumor such as melanoma, head and neck, liver or kidney cancer. The rearrangement links TRBV29-1 to TRBJ1-1; D not resolved. The sample here was CD4+ or CD8+ T cells sorted from blood, taken in a trial of the OX40 agonist ivuxolimab. The CDR3 DNA reads TGCAGCGCCCTCGACGGGAGCACTGAAGCTTTCTTT. This sequence encodes CSALDGSTEAFF.